This T cell receptor beta chain is drawn from a study of T cell clonality in common variable immunodeficiency (dated by TCRdb to 2013 to 2016). Study-level results and caveats: CVID subjects shared fewer TCRbeta clones with each other than healthy controls did (p < 0.0001). Reportedly, TCRbeta sequences from CVID had fewer deletions and N-nucleotide insertions, and highly modified clones with 13 or more V deletions were absent from CVID. Even though DNA input was equal, the average per sample came to some 82,000 unique sequences for controls compared with around 32,000 for CVID samples. Correlations between repertoire features and clinical complications were limited by patient heterogeneity within the CVID cohort. Increased TCRbeta clonality was found in CVID subjects compared with healthy controls (t-test p = 0.018), with the increase being most characteristic of about a third of subjects. It was noted by the authors that sequencing of the repertoires of T cell subpopulations would be needed to clarify the cause of the increased clonality in CVID.

Most CVID patients and most healthy controls were of Caucasian heritage. From each donor, about 4.5 to 8.5 ml of heparinized peripheral whole blood was collected. Genomic DNA from adults with common variable immune deficiency (CVID) and from healthy adult controls was used to sequence TCRbeta CDR3 repertoires. The control group comprised approximately 22 healthy adult volunteers, approximately twelve female and roughly ten male, aged about 23 to 75 years with a mean age of around 35. To isolate peripheral blood mononuclear cells, diluted blood was subjected to density centrifugation over Hypaque 1077 or Ficoll-Paque. Unsorted mononuclear cells served as the source of genomic DNA, which was extracted either by Qiagen column purification or by a centrifugation-based method. For sequencing, equivalent amounts of genomic DNA were input from CVID and control samples. For every sample, a 60 bp segment covering the rearranged TCRbeta CDR3 region was amplified and then sequenced. TCRbeta amplification used the immunoSEQ assay, a bias-corrected multiplex PCR with high-throughput sequencing. The original pipeline was this. Every unique nucleotide sequence was considered a clone and was annotated with V, D and J genes, copy number and frequency. Sequences were labeled productive if in frame, and non-productive if out of frame or containing stop codons. Clonality was calculated from Shannon's entropy as previously described. The predicted amino acid sequences of productive clones were used to derive mean CDR3 Kyte-Doolittle hydropathy. The R hclust function was used to hierarchically cluster scaled V gene usage with Manhattan distance and complete linkage. Clone sharing by CDR3 amino acid sequence was assessed by resampling 12 repertoires per group over 100 rounds. Repertoires were searched for approximately 77 published EBV-specific and around 240 published CMV-specific TCRbeta sequences. Analysis left out two CVID samples that produced under 10,000 sequences, so 35 to 50 CVID repertoires remained. TCRdb holds this immuneACCESS table with in-frame rearrangements only. Some clones are missing; in checked studies, unresolved V genes explain under half, and the rest has no known cause. V, J and clone size were drawn from that table, and D and trimming were deduced from the DNA. The sample comprises tens of thousands of clones, and every one was counted more than once. The ten largest clonotypes hold about 13% of the sample.

A word on this clone: The target of this receptor is not known.

Sequencing used peripheral blood mononuclear cells. The receptor comes from a person between 18 and 75 years old in good health.

The DNA read from the CDR3 is TGCGCCAGCGAAAGCGGGGGGGCCGTTGAG. Its coded protein is CASESGGAVE. The full CDR3 reads CASESGGAVEQFF. This chain is built from TRBV10-2 and TRBJ2-1; TRBD2 fits 10 bases in the junction. The CDR3 extends 3 residues past the end of the read, so its final part is completed from the germline J gene. The germline V gene encodes CDR1 WSHSY and CDR2 SAAADI. The CDR3 contains 13 residues, cysteine and phenylalanine counted. The DNA covers only part of the CDR3, 30 bases in frame from base 1. Trimming removed 8 bases from V and 9 bases from J; the gene matches leave 7 bases unexplained.